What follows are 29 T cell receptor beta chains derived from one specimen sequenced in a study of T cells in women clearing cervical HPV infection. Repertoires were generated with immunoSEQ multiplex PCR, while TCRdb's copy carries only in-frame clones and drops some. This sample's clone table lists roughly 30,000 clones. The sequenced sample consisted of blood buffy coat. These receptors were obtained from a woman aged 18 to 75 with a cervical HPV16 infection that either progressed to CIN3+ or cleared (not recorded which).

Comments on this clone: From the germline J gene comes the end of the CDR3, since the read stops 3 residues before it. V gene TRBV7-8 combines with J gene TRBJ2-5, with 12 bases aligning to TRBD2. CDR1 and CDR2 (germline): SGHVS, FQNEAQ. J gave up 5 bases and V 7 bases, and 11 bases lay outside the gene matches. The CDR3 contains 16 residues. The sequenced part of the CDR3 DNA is TGTGCCAGCACCCAGACTAGCGGGGGCCCGGGGGAGACC. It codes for CASTQTSGGPGET. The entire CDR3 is CASTQTSGGPGETQYF.

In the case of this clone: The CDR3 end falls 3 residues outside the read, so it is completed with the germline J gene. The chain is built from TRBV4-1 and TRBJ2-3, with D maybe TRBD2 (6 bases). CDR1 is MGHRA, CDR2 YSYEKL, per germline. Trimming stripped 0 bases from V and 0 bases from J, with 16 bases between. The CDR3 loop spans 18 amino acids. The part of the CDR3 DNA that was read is TGCGCCAGCAGCCAAGAATCGGGGCTAGCGAGTAGCACAGATACG. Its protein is CASSQESGLASSTDT. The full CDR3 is CASSQESGLASSTDTQYF.

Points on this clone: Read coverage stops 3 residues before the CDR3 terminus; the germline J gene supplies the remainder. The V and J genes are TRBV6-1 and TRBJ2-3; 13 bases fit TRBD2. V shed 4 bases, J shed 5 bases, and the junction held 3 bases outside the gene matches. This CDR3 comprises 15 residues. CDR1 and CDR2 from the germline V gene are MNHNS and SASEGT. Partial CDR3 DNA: TGTGCCAGCAGTGGGACTAGCGGGGGTGAAGATACG. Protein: CASSGTSGGEDT. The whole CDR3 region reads CASSGTSGGEDTQYF.

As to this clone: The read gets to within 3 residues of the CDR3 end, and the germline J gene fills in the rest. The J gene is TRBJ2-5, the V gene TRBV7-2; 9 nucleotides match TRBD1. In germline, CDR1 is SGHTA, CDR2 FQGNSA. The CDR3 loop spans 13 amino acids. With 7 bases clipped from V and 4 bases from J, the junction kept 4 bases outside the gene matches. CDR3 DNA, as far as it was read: TGTGCCAGCACCGGACAGGGGTCAGAGACC. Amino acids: CASTGQGSET. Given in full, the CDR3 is CASTGQGSETQYF.

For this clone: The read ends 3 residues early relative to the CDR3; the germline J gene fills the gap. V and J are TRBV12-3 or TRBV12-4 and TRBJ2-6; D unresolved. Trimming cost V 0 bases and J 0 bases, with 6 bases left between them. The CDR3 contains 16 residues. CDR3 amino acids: CASSLARSSGANVLTF. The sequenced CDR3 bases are TGTGCCAGCAGTTTAGCCAGGAGCTCTGGGGCCAACGTC.

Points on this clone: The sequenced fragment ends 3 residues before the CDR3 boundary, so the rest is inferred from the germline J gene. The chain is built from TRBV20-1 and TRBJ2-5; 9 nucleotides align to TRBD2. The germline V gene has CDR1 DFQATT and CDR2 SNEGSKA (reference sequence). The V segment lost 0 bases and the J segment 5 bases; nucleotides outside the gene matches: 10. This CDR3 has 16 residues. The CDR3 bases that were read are TGCAGTGCTAGAGATCCCCGTAGCGGGGGAGTGGAGACC. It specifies CSARDPRSGGVET. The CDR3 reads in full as CSARDPRSGGVETQYF.

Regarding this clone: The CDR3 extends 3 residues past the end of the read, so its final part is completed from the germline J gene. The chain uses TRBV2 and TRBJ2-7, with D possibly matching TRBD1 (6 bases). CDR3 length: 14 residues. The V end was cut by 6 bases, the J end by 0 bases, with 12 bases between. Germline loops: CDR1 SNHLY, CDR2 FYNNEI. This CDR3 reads CASRVTGASYEQYF. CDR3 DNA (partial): TGTGCCAGCAGGGTGACAGGTGCCTCCTACGAG. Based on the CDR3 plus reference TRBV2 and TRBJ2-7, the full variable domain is EPEVTQTPSHQVTQMGQEVILRCVPISNHLYFYWYRQILGQKVEFLVSFYNNEISEKSEIFDDQFSVERPDGSNFTLKIRSTKLEDSAMYFCASRVTGASYEQYFGPGTRLTVT.

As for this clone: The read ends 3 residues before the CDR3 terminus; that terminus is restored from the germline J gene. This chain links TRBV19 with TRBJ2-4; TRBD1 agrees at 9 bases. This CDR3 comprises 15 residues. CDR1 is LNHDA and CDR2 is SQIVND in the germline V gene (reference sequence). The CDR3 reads CASSIDGQGLRGQYF. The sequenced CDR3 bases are TGTGCCAGTAGTATAGACGGACAGGGGCTGAGAGGT.

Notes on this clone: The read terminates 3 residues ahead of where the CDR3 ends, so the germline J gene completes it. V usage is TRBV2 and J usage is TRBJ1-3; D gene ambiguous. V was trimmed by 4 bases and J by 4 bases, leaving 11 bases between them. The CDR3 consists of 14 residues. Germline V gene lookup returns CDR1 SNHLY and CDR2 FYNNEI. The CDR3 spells CASSVMAFGNTIYF. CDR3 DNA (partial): TGTGCCAGCAGTGTGATGGCTTTCGGAAACACC. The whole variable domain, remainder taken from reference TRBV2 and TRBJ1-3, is EPEVTQTPSHQVTQMGQEVILRCVPISNHLYFYWYRQILGQKVEFLVSFYNNEISEKSEIFDDQFSVERPDGSNFTLKIRSTKLEDSAMYFCASSVMAFGNTIYFGEGSWLTVV.

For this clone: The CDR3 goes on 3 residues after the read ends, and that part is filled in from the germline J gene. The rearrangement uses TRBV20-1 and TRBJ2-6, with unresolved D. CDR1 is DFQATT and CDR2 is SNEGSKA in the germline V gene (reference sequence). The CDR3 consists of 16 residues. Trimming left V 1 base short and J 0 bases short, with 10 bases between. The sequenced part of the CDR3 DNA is TGCAGTGCTAGAGTTCGACACCCCTCTGGGGCCAACGTC. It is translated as CSARVRHPSGANV. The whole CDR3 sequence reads CSARVRHPSGANVLTF.

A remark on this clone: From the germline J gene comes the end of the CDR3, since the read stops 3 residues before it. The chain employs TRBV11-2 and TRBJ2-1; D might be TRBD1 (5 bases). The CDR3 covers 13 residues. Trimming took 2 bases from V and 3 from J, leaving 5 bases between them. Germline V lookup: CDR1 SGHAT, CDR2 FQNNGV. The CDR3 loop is CASSLTGYNEQFF. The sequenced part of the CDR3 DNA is TGTGCCAGCAGCTTAACAGGCTACAATGAG.

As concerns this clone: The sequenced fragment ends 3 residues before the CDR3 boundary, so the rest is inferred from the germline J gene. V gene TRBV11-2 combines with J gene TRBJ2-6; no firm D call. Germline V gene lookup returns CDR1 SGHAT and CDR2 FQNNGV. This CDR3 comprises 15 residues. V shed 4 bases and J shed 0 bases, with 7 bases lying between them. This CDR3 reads CASSSYISGANVLTF. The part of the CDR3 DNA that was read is TGTGCCAGCAGCTCTTACATCTCTGGGGCCAACGTC.

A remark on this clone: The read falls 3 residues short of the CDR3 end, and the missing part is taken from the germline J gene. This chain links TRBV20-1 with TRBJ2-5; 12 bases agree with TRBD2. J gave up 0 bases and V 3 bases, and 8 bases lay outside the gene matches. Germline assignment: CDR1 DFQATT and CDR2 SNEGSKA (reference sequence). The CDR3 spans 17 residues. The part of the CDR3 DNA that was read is TGCAGTGCTAGTTGGGGACTAGCGGGCCCGAACCAAGAGACC. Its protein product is CSASWGLAGPNQET. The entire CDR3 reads CSASWGLAGPNQETQYF.

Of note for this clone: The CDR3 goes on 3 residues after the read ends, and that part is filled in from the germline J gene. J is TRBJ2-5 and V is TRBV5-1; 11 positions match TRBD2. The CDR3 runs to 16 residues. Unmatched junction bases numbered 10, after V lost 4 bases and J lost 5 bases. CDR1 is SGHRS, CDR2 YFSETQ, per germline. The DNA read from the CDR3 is TGCGCCAGCAGCAGAACCGGGACTAGCGGAGGGGAGACC. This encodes CASSRTGTSGGET. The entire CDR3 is CASSRTGTSGGETQYF.

The sequenced part of the CDR3 DNA is TGTGCCAGCTCACCTACGCGGGGGGCGCGCACTGAA. It translates to CASSPTRGARTE. In full, the CDR3 is CASSPTRGARTEAFF. V and J are TRBV18 and TRBJ1-1, with D perhaps matching TRBD1 (6 bases). Sequencing ends 3 residues short of the CDR3 end; the germline J gene provides the rest. The germline gives CDR1 KGHSH, CDR2 LQKENI. The CDR3 sequence is 15 residues long. V was cut by 3 bases and J by 4 bases, with 15 bases left in between.

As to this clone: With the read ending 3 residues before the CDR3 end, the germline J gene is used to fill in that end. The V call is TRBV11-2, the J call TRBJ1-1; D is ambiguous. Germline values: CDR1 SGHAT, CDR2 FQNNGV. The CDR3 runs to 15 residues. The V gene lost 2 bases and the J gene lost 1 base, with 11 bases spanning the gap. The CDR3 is CASSLMSRRNTEAFF. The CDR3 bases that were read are TGTGCCAGCAGCTTAATGAGCAGGAGGAACACTGAA.

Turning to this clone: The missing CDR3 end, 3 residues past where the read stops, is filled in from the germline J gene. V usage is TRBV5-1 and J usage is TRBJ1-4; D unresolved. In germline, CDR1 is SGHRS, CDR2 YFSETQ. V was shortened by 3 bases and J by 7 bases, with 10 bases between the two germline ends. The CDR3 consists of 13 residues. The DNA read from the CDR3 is TGCGCCAGCAGCTCGTCCCCGTCTGAAAAA. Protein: CASSSSPSEK. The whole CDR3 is CASSSSPSEKLFF. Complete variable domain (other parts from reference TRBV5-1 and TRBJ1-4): KAGVTQTPRYLIKTRGQQVTLSCSPISGHRSVSWYQQTPGQGLQFLFEYFSETQRNKGNFPGRFSGRQFSNSRSEMNVSTLELGDSALYLCASSSSPSEKLFFGSGTQLSVL.

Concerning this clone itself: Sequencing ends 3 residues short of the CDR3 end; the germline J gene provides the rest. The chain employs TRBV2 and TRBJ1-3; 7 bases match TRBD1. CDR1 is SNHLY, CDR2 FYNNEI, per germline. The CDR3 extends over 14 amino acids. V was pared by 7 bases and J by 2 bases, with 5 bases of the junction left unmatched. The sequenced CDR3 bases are TGTGCCAGCACCCCTCAGGGGGCTGGAAACACC. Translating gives CASTPQGAGNT. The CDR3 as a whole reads CASTPQGAGNTIYF.

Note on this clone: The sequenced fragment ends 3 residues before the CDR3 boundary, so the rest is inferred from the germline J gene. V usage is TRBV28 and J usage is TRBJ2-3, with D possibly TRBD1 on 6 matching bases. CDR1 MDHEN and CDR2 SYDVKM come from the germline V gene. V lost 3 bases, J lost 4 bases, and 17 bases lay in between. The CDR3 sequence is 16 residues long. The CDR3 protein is CASSFLGAASADTQYF. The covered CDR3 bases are TGTGCCAGCAGTTTCTTGGGGGCAGCGTCAGCAGATACG.

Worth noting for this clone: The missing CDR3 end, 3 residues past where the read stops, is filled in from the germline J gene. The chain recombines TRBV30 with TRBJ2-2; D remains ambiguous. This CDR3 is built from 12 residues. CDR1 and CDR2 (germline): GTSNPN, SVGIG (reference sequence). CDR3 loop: CAWKVYNSPLFF. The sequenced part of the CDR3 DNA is TGTGCCTGGAAGGTGTATAATTCACCG.

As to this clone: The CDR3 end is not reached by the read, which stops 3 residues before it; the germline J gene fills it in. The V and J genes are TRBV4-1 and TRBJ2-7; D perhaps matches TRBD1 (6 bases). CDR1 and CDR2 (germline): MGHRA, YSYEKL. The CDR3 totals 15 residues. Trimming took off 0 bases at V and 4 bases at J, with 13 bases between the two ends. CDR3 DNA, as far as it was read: TGCGCCAGCAGCCAAGACAGGGGCATCTGGTACGAG. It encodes CASSQDRGIWYE. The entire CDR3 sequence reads CASSQDRGIWYEQYF.

The CDR3 is CASVNPGYGYTF. The CDR3 bases that were read are TGTGCCAGCGTCAATCCCGGCTATGGC. The chain carries TRBV12-3 or TRBV12-4 and TRBJ1-2; D not resolved. Sequencing ends 3 residues short of the CDR3 end; the germline J gene provides the rest. This CDR3 is 12 amino acids long. The V and J ends lost 8 bases and 4 bases respectively, with 11 bases between them.

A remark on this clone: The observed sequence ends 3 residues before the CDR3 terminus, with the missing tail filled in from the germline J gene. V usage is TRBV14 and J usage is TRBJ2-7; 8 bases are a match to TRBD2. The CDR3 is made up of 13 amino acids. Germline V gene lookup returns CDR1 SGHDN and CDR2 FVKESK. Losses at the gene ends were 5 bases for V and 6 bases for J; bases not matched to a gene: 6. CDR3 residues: CASSIRTSSEQYF. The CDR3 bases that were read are TGTGCCAGCAGCATACGGACTAGCAGCGAG.

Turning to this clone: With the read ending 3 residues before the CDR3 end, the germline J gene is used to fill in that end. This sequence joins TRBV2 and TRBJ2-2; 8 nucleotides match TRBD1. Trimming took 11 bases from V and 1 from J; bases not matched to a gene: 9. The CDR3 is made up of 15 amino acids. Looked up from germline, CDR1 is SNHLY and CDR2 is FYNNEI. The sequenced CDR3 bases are TGTGCCTCCAGGGCAGGGACAGGGAACACCGGGGAG. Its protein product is CASRAGTGNTGE. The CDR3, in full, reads CASRAGTGNTGELFF.

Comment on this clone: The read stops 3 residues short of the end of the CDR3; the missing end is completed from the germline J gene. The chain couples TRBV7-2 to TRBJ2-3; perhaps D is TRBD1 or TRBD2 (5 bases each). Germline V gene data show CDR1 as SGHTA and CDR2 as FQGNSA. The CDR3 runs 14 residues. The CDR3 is CASSLVGLGETQYF. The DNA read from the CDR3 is TGTGCCAGCAGCTTAGTGGGGTTAGGGGAGACG.

The part of the CDR3 DNA that was read is TGTGCCAGCAGCTCGCTGGGACAGGGGGCAGATACG. This sequence encodes CASSSLGQGADT. The full CDR3 protein reads CASSSLGQGADTQYF. This rearrangement joins TRBV5-8 to TRBJ2-3, with 11 bases matching TRBD1. The CDR3 goes on 3 residues after the read ends, and that part is filled in from the germline J gene. Losses at the gene ends were 3 bases for V and 4 bases for J; bases not matched to a gene: 4. Germline loops: CDR1 SGHTS, CDR2 YDEGEE. CDR3 length equals 15 residues.

The part of the CDR3 DNA that was read is TGTGCCAGTAGTATAGATCCGGTGGGGCCCTACGAC. This translates into CASSIDPVGPYD. The whole CDR3 protein is CASSIDPVGPYDYTF. This rearrangement joins TRBV19 to TRBJ1-2; D may be TRBD1 (5 bases). Read data end 3 residues before the CDR3 end; the end is taken from the germline J gene. CDR3 size: 15 residues. Germline CDR1 is LNHDA and CDR2 is SQIVND (reference sequence).

CDR3 residues: CASSLTGSTEAFF. The covered CDR3 bases are TGTGCCAGCAGCTTGACAGGGAGCACTGAA. The chain links TRBV7-2 to TRBJ1-1; 7 bases are a match to TRBD1. Coverage ceases 3 residues before the CDR3 finishes, and the germline J gene fills in the end. The germline V gene has CDR1 SGHTA and CDR2 FQGNSA. The CDR3 is 13 residues long. V lost 3 bases, J lost 4 bases, and 2 bases stayed unmatched.

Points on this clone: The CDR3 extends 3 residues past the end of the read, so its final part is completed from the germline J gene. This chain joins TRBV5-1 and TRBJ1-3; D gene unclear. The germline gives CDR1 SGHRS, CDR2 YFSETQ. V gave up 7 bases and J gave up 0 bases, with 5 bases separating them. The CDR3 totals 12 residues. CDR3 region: CASRSSGNTIYF. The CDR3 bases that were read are TGCGCCAGCCGGTCCTCTGGAAACACC.